This is a list of T cell receptor beta chains from one sample in a study of cytomegalovirus exposure and HLA in healthy donors. Clones were sequenced by immunoSEQ multiplex PCR, and TCRdb holds only the in-frame ones, with some missing. The sample holds 200,000 to 250,000 clones. What was sequenced was PBMCs. The source is a woman aged 30 to 39 in good health and CMV-seropositive. CDR3s include the opening cysteine and the closing phenylalanine or tryptophan. Fields, in order: D gene, V gene, J gene, CDR3 DNA, CDR3 protein. A D gene is named only where the DNA matches it firmly.

>.|TRBV7-7|TRBJ2-5
TGTGCCAGCAGCTCAGGGGAATTGGAGACCCAGTACTTC
CASSSGELETQYF
>TRBD1|TRBV4-3|TRBJ1-3
TGCGCCAGCGCCCGGGACAGCACTTCCTCTGGAAACACCATATATTTT
CASARDSTSSGNTIYF
>.|TRBV4-2|TRBJ2-2
TGTGCCAGCAGCCCGTCTACGGTGAGGAACACCGGGGAGCTGTTTTTT
CASSPSTVRNTGELFF
>.|TRBV28|TRBJ1-1
TGTGCCAGCAGACTACAGGGATCGACTGAAGCTTTCTTT
CASRLQGSTEAFF
>TRBD1|TRBV7-9|TRBJ1-1
TGTGCCAGCAGTAGGGGACAGGGGAACACTGAAGCTTTCTTT
CASSRGQGNTEAFF
>TRBD1|TRBV28|TRBJ1-3
TGTGCCAGCAGTTCCCGGACAGGACTTGCCGGAAACACCATATATTTT
CASSSRTGLAGNTIYF
>.|TRBV7-8|TRBJ1-4
TGTGCCAGCAGCTTAGGATCGACAGGCACTAATGAAAAACTGTTTTTT
CASSLGSTGTNEKLFF
>.|TRBV5-6|TRBJ2-7
TGTGCCAGCAGCCCCGACGGAGGGATACTCTCCTACGAGCAGTACTTC
CASSPDGGILSYEQYF
>.|TRBV7-2|TRBJ1-1
TGTGCCAGCAGCCTAATGGGAACGGGGGCTGAAGCTTTCTTT
CASSLMGTGAEAFF
>TRBD2|TRBV19|TRBJ2-5
TGTGCCAGTAGCACCTCTAGCGGGGGGTACCAAGAGACCCAGTACTTC
CASSTSSGGYQETQYF
>.|TRBV9|TRBJ2-3
TGTGCCAGCAGCGTAGGTTCGGATACGCAGTATTTT
CASSVGSDTQYF
>TRBD1|TRBV2|TRBJ1-5
TGTGCCAGCAGAGGACAGGGGAATCAGCCCCAGCATTTT
CASRGQGNQPQHF
>TRBD2|TRBV6-5|TRBJ2-1
TGTGCCAGCAGGGGGGGACTAGCGGTTTACAATGAGCAGTTCTTC
CASRGGLAVYNEQFF
>TRBD2|TRBV27|TRBJ2-7
TGTGCCAGCAGTTTCCTGGGACAGGGGACTAGCGGGAGGAGGTACGAGCAGTACTTC
CASSFLGQGTSGRRYEQYF
>TRBD1|TRBV29-1|TRBJ1-2
TGCAGCGTCGATCGCCAGGGGGCAGCTAACTATGGCTACACCTTC
CSVDRQGAANYGYTF
>.|TRBV20-1|TRBJ1-1
TGCAGTGCTAGAGATATCACTGAAGCTTTCTTT
CSARDITEAFF
>TRBD2|TRBV5-1|TRBJ2-7
TGCGCCAGCAGCTTGGGGCTAGCGGAAATTTACGAGCAGTACTTC
CASSLGLAEIYEQYF
>.|TRBV29-1|TRBJ2-1
TGCAGCGTTGAGGACAATTACAATGAGCAGTTCTTC
CSVEDNYNEQFF
>.|TRBV5-8|TRBJ2-7
TGTGCCAGCAGCTTGCCGAGGGATTTCTCCTACGAGCAGTACTTC
CASSLPRDFSYEQYF
>.|TRBV5-4|TRBJ2-7
TGTGCCAGCAGCCCCTTAGAGGCTGGATCTAACGAGCAGTACTTC
CASSPLEAGSNEQYF
>TRBD2|TRBV2|TRBJ2-3
TGTGCCAGCATCCGAAGCGGGAGTTCCACAGATACGCAGTATTTT
CASIRSGSSTDTQYF
>TRBD2|TRBV4-3|TRBJ2-1
TGCGCCAGCAGCCAAGATACCAGCGGGAGCTATGAGCAGTTCTTC
CASSQDTSGSYEQFF
>.|TRBV5-1|TRBJ2-6
TGCGCCAGCAGAGGGGTTGGCAGGGGCCCCTCTGGGGCCAACGTCCTGACTTTC
CASRGVGRGPSGANVLTF
>.|TRBV18|TRBJ2-5
TGTGCCAGCTCACCCGCCGGGGAGACCCAGTACTTC
CASSPAGETQYF
>.|TRBV9|TRBJ2-5
TGTGCCAGCAGCGGGCTCGTGGCAGGAGTTCCAGGGGCCCAGTACTTC
CASSGLVAGVPGAQYF
>TRBD2|TRBV18|TRBJ2-3
TGTGCCAGCTCAACTTGGACTAGCGGGGGCGAGGATACGCAGTATTTT
CASSTWTSGGEDTQYF
>.|TRBV6-5|TRBJ2-7
TGTGCCAGCAGTTATCGCTACGAGCAGTACTTC
CASSYRYEQYF
>TRBD2|TRBV10-1|TRBJ2-7
TGCGCCAGCAGTGCGCTAGCGGGAGCCGGAGAGCAGTACTTC
CASSALAGAGEQYF
>TRBD2|TRBV5-1|TRBJ2-5
TGCGCCAGCAGCGGGCGGGGGAAAGAGACCCAGTACTTC
CASSGRGKETQYF
>.|TRBV18|TRBJ2-3
TGTGCCAGCTCACCACCCGGTTTCGGAGGTACAGATACGCAGTATTTT
CASSPPGFGGTDTQYF
>TRBD1|TRBV19|TRBJ1-2
TGTGCCAGTGGAGTTGGGTGGGGGACAGGACTGGATTATGGCTACACCTTC
CASGVGWGTGLDYGYTF
>.|TRBV7-2|TRBJ2-7
TGTGCCAGCAGCTCACCTGAGAGCTACGAGCAGTACTTC
CASSSPESYEQYF
>TRBD2|TRBV7-8|TRBJ2-2
TGTGCCAGCAGCTTAGTAGCGGGGAGCACCGGGGAGCTGTTTTTT
CASSLVAGSTGELFF
>TRBD1|TRBV28|TRBJ2-7
TGTGCCAGCAGTTTCCCCGGACAGGGTATGCGCTACGAGCAGTACTTC
CASSFPGQGMRYEQYF
>TRBD1|TRBV7-8|TRBJ2-7
TGTGCCAGCAGCTTAGAGACAGGGGCCCCCTACGAGCAGTACTTC
CASSLETGAPYEQYF
>TRBD1|TRBV4-3|TRBJ2-1
TGCGCCAGCAGCCAAGAGGGGATGGGGACAGGGAGGAATGAGCAGTTCTTC
CASSQEGMGTGRNEQFF
>.|TRBV27|TRBJ2-3
TGTGCCAGCAGTTTCCGGGATCGCACAGATACGCAGTATTTT
CASSFRDRTDTQYF
>TRBD1|TRBV7-7|TRBJ1-5
TGTGCCAGCAGCACGGACAGGGTTCGGAGCAATCAGCCCCAGCATTTT
CASSTDRVRSNQPQHF
>TRBD1|TRBV6-5|TRBJ2-7
TGTGCCAGCAACAAGTTGACAGGGGGCTACGAGCAGTACTTC
CASNKLTGGYEQYF
>TRBD1|TRBV6-1|TRBJ1-1
TGTGCCAGTTCGCGCGGACAGGGGGTTACTGAAGCTTTCTTT
CASSRGQGVTEAFF
>.|TRBV7-9|TRBJ2-3
TGTGCCAGCAGCTCAGGGTCAGATACGCAGTATTTT
CASSSGSDTQYF
>.|TRBV28|TRBJ1-1
TGTGCCAGCAGTTTGGGAGGACACTCGAACACTGAAGCTTTCTTT
CASSLGGHSNTEAFF